The 18 T cell receptor beta chains below all came from one sample that was sequenced in a study of blood T cell repertoires in COVID-19 (dated by TCRdb to 2020 to 2021). Libraries were prepared through the immunoSEQ multiplex PCR assay. TCRdb mirrors the immuneACCESS table, restricted to in-frame sequences. Some clones are absent from its copies; in checked studies, under half trace to an unresolved V gene, and the reason for the others is unknown. The sample includes about 220,000 clones, with 87% observed a single time. The ten largest clonotypes hold just over 2.5% of the sample. Input material: PBMCs or T cells enriched from blood (not recorded which). Receptors were obtained from a woman in her twenties or thirties with acute COVID-19.

This chain joins TRBV6-2 or TRBV6-3 and TRBJ1-5; D is perhaps TRBD1 (5 bases). CDR1 is MNHEY and CDR2 is SVGEGT in the germline V gene. Trimming cost V 4 bases and J 0 bases, with 13 bases left between them. The CDR3 has 16 residues. The CDR3 is CASSLVGVYSNQPQHF. CDR3 coding DNA: TGTGCCAGCAGTTTGGTAGGGGTTTATAGCAATCAGCCCCAGCATTTT.

This clone was recorded a few times. This chain's CDR3 is CASSSREAGDTQYF. The CDR3 DNA follows: TGCGCCAGCAGCTCCAGGGAGGCCGGAGATACGCAGTATTTT. The genes are TRBV5-1 and TRBJ2-3, with D perhaps matching TRBD2 (6 bases). The CDR3 covers 14 residues. Trimming pared 3 bases from V and 5 bases from J, leaving 13 bases between. CDR1 SGHRS and CDR2 YFSETQ come from the germline V gene.

This clone appeared once. CDR3 DNA: TGTGCCACCAGCAGAGATCTCATGGGGGGGCTAGCGGATCACAATGAGCAGTTCTTC. Residues: CATSRDLMGGLADHNEQFF. V is TRBV15 and J is TRBJ2-1; tentatively, D is TRBD2 (7 bases). Germline values: CDR1 LNHNV, CDR2 YYDKDF (reference sequence). The CDR3 extends over 19 amino acids. The ends were cut back, 0 bases at V and 5 bases at J, with 23 bases in the middle.

This chain connects TRBV4-1 to TRBJ1-1, with D possibly being TRBD1 (6 bases). V dropped 0 bases and J dropped 11 bases, with 13 bases sitting between them. The CDR3 runs 13 residues. Germline V lookup: CDR1 MGHRA, CDR2 YSYEKL. CDR3: CASSQDIRGGAFF. The CDR3 region has the DNA TGCGCCAGCAGCCAAGATATTAGGGGGGGGGCTTTCTTT.

Points on this clone: At one boundary the junction diverges from the germline segment, which might be a read error. This chain links TRBV14 with TRBJ2-7; D not resolved. This CDR3 is 12 amino acids long. Germline CDR1 and CDR2: SGHDN and FVKESK. The DNA for the CDR3 is TGTGCCAGCAGCCAAGAGTTACCAGAACTACTCTTC. Translated, it gives CASSQELPELLF.

This clone occurred a few times. The V and J genes are TRBV2 and TRBJ1-2; D ambiguous. Germline CDR1 is SNHLY and CDR2 is FYNNEI. The CDR3 sequence is 12 residues long. Trimming shortened V by 2 bases and J by 4 bases, and 5 bases separated the two germline ends. CDR3 sequence (DNA): TGTGCCAGCAGTGAACGTCCCTATGGCTACACCTTC. Translated, it gives CASSERPYGYTF.

This rearrangement joins TRBV5-6 to TRBJ1-1; 10 bases agree with TRBD1. CDR1 SGHDT and CDR2 YYEEEE come from the germline V gene. After removal of 5 bases from V and 7 bases from J, the junction contained 8 bases not matched to a gene. The CDR3 is 14 amino acids. This chain's CDR3 is CASSSGTGVLEAFF. CDR3 bases: TGTGCCAGCAGTTCCGGGACAGGGGTTCTTGAAGCTTTCTTT.

This chain links TRBV9 with TRBJ2-7, with 12 bases aligning to TRBD1. The germline V gene encodes CDR1 SGDLS and CDR2 YYNGEE. The J segment lost 6 bases and the V segment lost 3 bases, leaving 4 bases of the junction unmatched. This CDR3 is 14 amino acids long. The DNA for the CDR3 is TGTGCCAGCAGCGCCCCGGGACAGGGGGCCGAGCAGTACTTC. Protein sequence: CASSAPGQGAEQYF.

Worth noting for this clone: At one end, the junction sequence differs from germline, possibly due to a read error. The chain links TRBV6-6 to TRBJ1-6; 7 bases are a match to TRBD1. CDR1 is MNHNY and CDR2 is SVGAGI in the germline V gene (reference sequence). This CDR3 has 14 residues. DNA of the CDR3: TGTGCCAGCCTCTCGGGACAGTATAATTCAGCCCTCCACTTT. This gives the protein CASLSGQYNSALHF.

The gene calls are TRBV18 and TRBJ2-5, with 7 bases that match TRBD2. The CDR3 loop spans 15 amino acids. The J segment lost 0 bases and the V segment lost 3 bases, leaving 4 bases of the junction unmatched. Per germline, CDR1 KGHSH and CDR2 LQKENI. The CDR3 nucleotides are TGTGCCAGCTCACCTCCGGGGGGATACCAAGAGACCCAGTACTTC. Its translation is CASSPPGGYQETQYF. The variable domain in full, completed from reference TRBV18 and TRBJ2-5, reads NAGVMQNPRHLVRRRGQEARLRCSPMKGHSHVYWYRQLPEEGLKFMVYLQKENIIDESGMPKERFSAEFPKEGPSILRIQQVVRGDSAAYFCASSPPGGYQETQYFGPGTRLLVL.

The chain carries TRBV19 and TRBJ2-7, with a tentative D call TRBD2 (5 bases). V lost 6 bases, J lost 0 bases, and 9 bases lay in between. CDR3 length: 13 amino acids. Germline V gives CDR1 LNHDA, CDR2 SQIVND (reference sequence). CDR3 nucleotides: TGTGCCAGTAGCCCCCGGGACTCCTACGAGCAGTACTTC. The encoded protein is CASSPRDSYEQYF.

This chain uses TRBV19 with TRBJ1-5, with a possible D match to TRBD1 (5 bases). The germline V gene has CDR1 LNHDA and CDR2 SQIVND (reference sequence). CDR3 length equals 17 residues. The V and J ends lost 0 bases and 6 bases respectively, with 18 bases between them. The CDR3 DNA follows: TGTGCCAGTAGTATAGAAGGGGTGGCCCCCCGCAGTCAGCCCCAGCATTTT. Its protein is CASSIEGVAPRSQPQHF.

This clone showed up just once. J is TRBJ2-2 and V is TRBV6-6, with a weak D call TRBD1 (6 bases). V lost 6 bases and J 4 bases, leaving 18 bases between the germline ends. The germline V gene has CDR1 MNHNY and CDR2 SVGAGI (reference sequence). The CDR3 has 16 residues. This CDR3 reads CASRPNRDPATGELFF. The CDR3, as DNA: TGTGCCAGCAGGCCAAACAGGGATCCGGCCACCGGGGAGCTGTTTTTT.

J is TRBJ2-3 and V is TRBV19, with D unclear. The germline gives CDR1 LNHDA, CDR2 SQIVND (reference sequence). The CDR3 runs to 14 residues. Between the trimmed V and J ends, which lost 2 bases and 1 base, there was a span of 7 bases. Here the CDR3 reads CASSISVGTDTQYF. CDR3 bases: TGTGCCAGTAGTATATCAGTGGGCACAGATACGCAGTATTTT. Filled out from reference TRBV19 and TRBJ2-3, the complete variable domain reads DGGITQSPKYLFRKEGQNVTLSCEQNLNHDAMYWYRQDPGQGLRLIYYSQIVNDFQKGDIAEGYSVSREKKESFPLTVTSAQKNPTAFYLCASSISVGTDTQYFGPGTRLTVL.

CDR3 sequence reads: CSALGQRRDEQFF. The CDR3 nucleotides read TGCAGCGCCCTGGGACAGCGGAGGGATGAGCAGTTCTTC. The V and J genes are TRBV29-1 and TRBJ2-1, with TRBD1 as a possible D gene (7 bases). Germline V gives CDR1 SQVTM, CDR2 ANQGSEA. This CDR3 is built from 13 residues. Between the trimmed V and J ends, which lost 7 bases and 8 bases, there was a span of 18 bases.

This chain links TRBV7-9 with TRBJ2-1; 8 positions agree with TRBD2. Germline V gene lookup returns CDR1 SEHNR and CDR2 FQNEAQ (reference sequence). V was pared by 5 bases and J by 7 bases, with 7 bases of the junction left unmatched. The CDR3 has 14 amino acids. In DNA form, the CDR3 reads TGTGCCAGCAGCCGGGGACTAGAGGGGAATGAGCAGTTCTTC. Residues: CASSRGLEGNEQFF.

The J gene is TRBJ1-1, the V gene TRBV2, with a tentative D call TRBD1 (6 bases). Germline loops: CDR1 SNHLY, CDR2 FYNNEI. V shed 5 bases and J shed 0 bases, with 7 bases lying between them. CDR3 size: 13 residues. In nucleotides, the CDR3 is TGTGCCAGCAGTCGGGACATGAACACTGAAGCTTTCTTT. Translation gives CASSRDMNTEAFF.

The J gene is TRBJ1-5, the V gene TRBV6-5, with 7 bases lining up with TRBD1. This CDR3 is built from 14 residues. J was trimmed by 6 bases and V by 6 bases; bases with no gene match: 8. Germline-derived CDR1 and CDR2 are MNHEY and SVGAGI. Here the CDR3 reads CASSSTGDSQPQHF. The CDR3, as DNA: TGTGCCAGCAGCAGCACAGGGGACAGTCAGCCCCAGCATTTT.